This T cell receptor beta chain was captured in a study of blood T cells in healthy people across ages. As for the study in general: About one barcoded beta molecule per two T cells was captured by template switching. Study-level results: Naive CD4+ cell counts and diversity both ran higher in long-lived than in aged donors.

With a J-beta primer mix and a sample-barcoded 5' primer, a second PCR ran about 6 to 11 cycles. Each CDR3 protein is one row after TCRdb ran MiXCR on the 5' RACE reads. The sample shows 700,000 to 850,000 distinct CDR3 sequences, 35% to 40% of them seen only once. This clonotype was counted only a few times. No antigen is known for it. The CDR3 is 16 residues long. After removal of 5 bases from V and 11 bases from J, the junction contained 19 bases not matched to a gene. Germline CDR1 reads MNHNY; CDR2 reads SVGAGI (reference sequence). This TCR was recovered from a man aged 18 to 29 in good health. The sequenced sample consisted of blood. The chain employs TRBV6-6 and TRBJ2-5; 8 bases line up with TRBD2. The CDR3, as DNA: TGTGCCAGCAGTCCCGCCCTGGGACTAGAAGTCAATGAGCAGTACTTC. As protein: CASSPALGLEVNEQYF.